These T cell receptor beta chains were read from a single sample in a study of shared clonotypes between healthy human individuals. Profiled with immunoSEQ multiplex PCR; TCRdb holds only in-frame clones, not every one. Among more than 400,000 clones listed, roughly 95% were seen once. Sample: naive CD4+ T cells sorted from blood. All receptors come from a woman aged 25 to 39 in good health. Each CDR3 is given with its conserved first and last residue. A D gene is named only where the DNA matches it firmly. The size entry is marked missing in some rows and otherwise reads once, few, many or a size class.

clone_size j_call d_call v_call cdr3_aa cdr3_nt
. TRBJ2-5 . TRBV7-6 CASSLANQETQYF TGTGCCAGCAGTTTGGCGAACCAAGAGACCCAGTACTTC
. TRBJ2-3 TRBD1 TRBV5-4 CASSSRTGVNTQYF TGTGCCAGCAGCTCCAGGACAGGGGTAAATACGCAGTATTTT
. TRBJ1-5 . TRBV18 CASSAGFWGDSNQPQHF TGTGCCAGCTCAGCTGGATTTTGGGGGGATAGCAATCAGCCCCAGCATTTT
. TRBJ2-1 . TRBV4-1 CASSQQGTLYNEQFF TGCGCCAGCAGCCAACAGGGGACGTTGTACAATGAGCAGTTCTTC
. TRBJ1-3 . TRBV6-8 CASRPKGGTGNTIYF TGTGCCAGCAGACCTAAGGGGGGGACTGGAAACACCATATATTTT
. TRBJ1-1 TRBD1 TRBV10-3 CATAGTENTEAFF TGTGCCACCGCCGGGACAGAGAACACTGAAGCTTTCTTT
once TRBJ1-1 TRBD1 TRBV10-3 CAISESTGSNTEAFF TGTGCCATCAGTGAGTCGACAGGGTCGAACACTGAAGCTTTCTTT
. TRBJ2-1 TRBD2 TRBV27 CASSPAGRGSNEQFF TGTGCCAGCAGCCCCGCCGGGAGGGGTTCCAATGAGCAGTTCTTC
. TRBJ2-5 . TRBV7-9 CASSLYGRGETQYF TGTGCCAGCAGCTTATACGGCAGGGGCGAGACCCAGTACTTC
. TRBJ1-2 TRBD1 TRBV5-1 CASSPVGTGGANYGYTF TGCGCCAGCAGCCCCGTCGGGACAGGGGGAGCTAACTATGGCTACACCTTC
. TRBJ2-7 . TRBV1 CTSTSGSDYEQYF TGCACCAGCACCAGCGGTAGCGACTACGAGCAGTACTTC
. TRBJ2-3 . TRBV10-1 CASSPGEGTDTQYF TGCGCCAGCAGTCCGGGTGAGGGCACAGATACGCAGTATTTT
. TRBJ2-1 TRBD2 TRBV7-9 CASRLAGNNEQFF TGTGCCAGCCGCCTAGCGGGCAACAATGAGCAGTTCTTC
. TRBJ2-3 . TRBV28 CASRESGTDTQYF TGTGCCAGCCGCGAATCGGGAACAGATACGCAGTATTTT
. TRBJ2-7 TRBD2 TRBV28 CASSLDAGLAGISGYEQYF TGTGCCAGCAGCTTAGACGCAGGGCTAGCGGGAATCTCGGGCTACGAGCAGTACTTC
. TRBJ1-1 TRBD1 TRBV4-2 CASSQEGQQGWVGNTEAFF TGTGCCAGCAGCCAAGAAGGTCAACAGGGGTGGGTTGGGAACACTGAAGCTTTCTTT
. TRBJ1-1 . TRBV15 CATSSSRRGNTEAFF TGTGCCACCAGTTCATCTCGGCGTGGGAACACTGAAGCTTTCTTT
. TRBJ1-1 . TRBV25-1 CASSESGRLAFF TGTGCCAGCAGTGAATCAGGCAGGTTAGCTTTCTTT
. TRBJ2-3 TRBD2 TRBV28 CASRAGLAATDTQYF TGTGCCAGCAGGGCTGGACTAGCGGCAACAGATACGCAGTATTTT
. TRBJ2-7 . TRBV30 CAWSPTGSSYEQYF TGTGCCTGGAGTCCGACGGGGAGCTCCTACGAGCAGTACTTC
few TRBJ1-1 . TRBV2 CASSESFEAFF TGTGCCAGCAGTGAATCCTTCGAAGCTTTCTTT
. TRBJ1-3 . TRBV11-2 CASSLGGSSGNTIYF TGTGCCAGCAGCTTAGGAGGGAGCTCTGGAAACACCATATATTTT
. TRBJ1-1 . TRBV13 CASSFRGNTEAFF TGTGCCAGCAGCTTTCGGGGGAACACTGAAGCTTTCTTT
. TRBJ1-2 . TRBV5-8 CASSLAGSPYGYTF TGTGCCAGCAGCTTGGCGGGCAGCCCCTATGGCTACACCTTC
. TRBJ1-2 . TRBV5-8 CASSLASGTNYGYTF TGTGCCAGCAGCTTGGCCTCAGGGACTAACTATGGCTACACCTTC
. TRBJ2-3 TRBD2 TRBV9 CASSPTSGSVADTQYF TGTGCCAGCAGCCCTACTAGCGGGAGCGTTGCAGATACGCAGTATTTT
. TRBJ2-3 . TRBV5-1 CASTAGLITDTQYF TGCGCCAGCACCGCGGGCCTCATCACAGATACGCAGTATTTT
. TRBJ2-3 . TRBV27 CASCREFGDTQYF TGTGCCAGCTGTCGGGAGTTCGGAGATACGCAGTATTTT
. TRBJ1-3 . TRBV7-9 CASSPGRFSGNTIYF TGTGCCAGCAGCCCCGGACGGTTCTCTGGAAACACCATATATTTT
. TRBJ2-7 TRBD2 TRBV9 CASSGLPGLAGKGEQYF TGTGCCAGCAGCGGACTACCGGGACTAGCGGGGAAGGGGGAGCAGTACTTC
. TRBJ2-7 . TRBV28 CASSPHMGVSYEQYF TGTGCCAGCAGTCCTCACATGGGGGTCTCCTACGAGCAGTACTTC
. TRBJ2-4 TRBD1 TRBV28 CASSKQGAAKNIQYF TGTGCCAGCAGTAAACAGGGGGCGGCCAAAAACATTCAGTACTTC
. TRBJ1-4 . TRBV27 CASSGLRHEKLFF TGTGCCAGCAGTGGCCTCAGGCATGAAAAACTGTTTTTT
. TRBJ2-2 . TRBV15 CATSKLAGNTGELFF TGTGCCACCAGCAAGCTAGCTGGGAACACCGGGGAGCTGTTTTTT
once TRBJ2-2 . TRBV5-1 CASSFTSGASTAGELFF TGCGCCAGCAGCTTTACCTCGGGGGCTAGTACGGCCGGGGAGCTGTTTTTT